The 10 T cell receptor beta chains given below trace back to one sample, sequenced in a study of blood T cells in healthy people across ages. Next came a second PCR, run for about 6 to 12 cycles, which used a sample-barcoded 5' primer along with a J-beta primer mix. Each CDR3 protein is one row after TCRdb ran MiXCR on the 5' RACE reads. Of roughly 1.5 million distinct CDR3 sequences listed, approximately 42% are singletons. The sequenced sample was blood. Receptors were obtained from a woman under 30 in good health.

About this clonotype: A much bigger clone sits one base away, suggesting this may be a read error. This sequence joins TRBV20-1 and TRBJ2-1; no firm D call. Between the trimmed V and J ends, which lost 3 bases and 0 bases, there was a span of 9 bases. The CDR3 covers 14 residues. Germline V gene lookup returns CDR1 DFQATT and CDR2 SNEGSKA (reference sequence). The CDR3 reads CSARRSASYNEQFF. CDR3 bases: TGCAGTGCTAGGCGCTCTGCCTCCTACAATGAGCAGTTCTTC.

Turning to this clonotype: An end of the junction does not agree with germline; a read error may underlie this. The J gene is TRBJ2-7, the V gene TRBV29-1; TRBD2 matches 15 bases. From germline, CDR1 is SQVTM and CDR2 ANQGSEA. The CDR3 loop spans 16 amino acids. The CDR3 region has the DNA TGTAGCGCATCTGGGACTAGCGGGGGGATATCCTACGAGCAGTACTTC. Translated, it gives CSASGTSGGISYEQYF.

The chain joins TRBV9 to TRBJ1-4, with D perhaps matching TRBD1 (6 bases). This CDR3 region has 15 residues. CDR1 is SGDLS, CDR2 YYNGEE, per germline. Trimming shortened V by 3 bases and J by 3 bases, and 12 bases separated the two germline ends. This CDR3 is CASSDTGGPNEKLFF. The CDR3, as DNA: TGTGCCAGCAGCGACACGGGGGGCCCTAATGAAAAACTGTTTTTT.

This clonotype appeared once. The V gene is TRBV2, the J gene TRBJ1-1; D is unresolved. Trimming took 1 base from V and 5 from J, leaving 11 bases between them. CDR1 SNHLY and CDR2 FYNNEI come from the germline V gene. The CDR3 consists of 14 residues. Written as DNA, the CDR3 is TGTGCCAGCAGTGAAGGTGGCAGAGGGACTGAAGCTTTCTTT. Translating gives CASSEGGRGTEAFF.

The CDR3 DNA reads TGCGCCAGCAGCTTGCTCAGGGCAGGGGAGACCCAGTACTTC. Amino acid sequence: CASSLLRAGETQYF. The gene calls are TRBV5-1 and TRBJ2-5; tentative D call: TRBD1 (5 bases). The germline V gene encodes CDR1 SGHRS and CDR2 YFSETQ. This CDR3 spans 14 amino acids. Trimming took off 1 base at V and 5 bases at J, with 12 bases between the two ends.

This chain connects TRBV10-3 to TRBJ1-4; weak D call: TRBD1 (6 bases). V was shortened by 10 bases and J by 2 bases, with 17 bases between the two germline ends. There are 15 residues in the CDR3. Germline loops: CDR1 ENHRY, CDR2 SYGVKD. The CDR3: CATKGDSFTNEKLFF. CDR3 nucleotides: TGTGCCACCAAGGGGGATAGTTTCACTAATGAAAAACTGTTTTTT.

J is TRBJ2-2 and V is TRBV20-1, with D unresolved. The ends were cut back, 0 bases at V and 3 bases at J, with 11 bases in the middle. Germline CDR1 is DFQATT and CDR2 is SNEGSKA (reference sequence). The CDR3 is 15 amino acids. DNA of the CDR3: TGCAGTGCTAGAGAACGGTTAAGGGACACCGGGGAGCTGTTTTTT. This gives the protein CSARERLRDTGELFF.

V gene TRBV6-2 or TRBV6-3 combines with J gene TRBJ1-5, with D hard to call. Germline assignment: CDR1 MNHEY and CDR2 SVGEGT. The CDR3 runs 17 residues. Trimming took 3 bases from V and 2 from J, leaving 17 bases between them. The CDR3 region is CASSYSAESPGNQPQHF. CDR3 in DNA: TGTGCCAGCAGTTATTCGGCGGAATCCCCAGGCAATCAGCCCCAGCATTTT.

The V gene is TRBV5-1, the J gene TRBJ1-4; D unclear. This CDR3 spans 15 amino acids. Trimming took 0 bases from V and 7 from J, leaving 13 bases between them. Looked up from germline, CDR1 is SGHRS and CDR2 is YFSETQ. The CDR3 DNA is TGCGCCAGCAGCTTGGGTCCGGGAATGAGTGAAAAACTGTTTTTT. Translating it yields CASSLGPGMSEKLFF.

The rearrangement links TRBV10-3 to TRBJ1-1, with D unclear. V was shortened by 7 bases and J by 4 bases, with 19 bases between the two germline ends. This CDR3 is 15 amino acids long. Germline CDR1 reads ENHRY; CDR2 reads SYGVKD. DNA for the CDR3: TGTGCCATCACCCCCTCAACGGTTAAGTTCACTGAAGCTTTCTTT. It is translated as CAITPSTVKFTEAFF.